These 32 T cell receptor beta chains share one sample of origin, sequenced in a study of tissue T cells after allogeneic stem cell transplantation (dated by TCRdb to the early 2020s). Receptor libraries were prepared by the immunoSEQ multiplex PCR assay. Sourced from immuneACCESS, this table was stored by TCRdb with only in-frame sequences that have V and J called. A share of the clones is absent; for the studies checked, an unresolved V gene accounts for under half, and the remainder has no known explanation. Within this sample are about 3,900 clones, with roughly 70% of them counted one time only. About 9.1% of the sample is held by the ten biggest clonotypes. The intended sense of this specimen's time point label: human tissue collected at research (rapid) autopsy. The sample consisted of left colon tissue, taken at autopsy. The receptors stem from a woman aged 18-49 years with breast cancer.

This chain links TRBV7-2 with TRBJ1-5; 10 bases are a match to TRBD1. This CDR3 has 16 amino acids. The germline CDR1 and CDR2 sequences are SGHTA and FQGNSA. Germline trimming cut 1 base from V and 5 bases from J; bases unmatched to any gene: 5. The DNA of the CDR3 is TGTGCCAGCAGCTTAGACGGCGGGACAGGGGATCAGCCCCAGCATTTT. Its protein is CASSLDGGTGDQPQHF.

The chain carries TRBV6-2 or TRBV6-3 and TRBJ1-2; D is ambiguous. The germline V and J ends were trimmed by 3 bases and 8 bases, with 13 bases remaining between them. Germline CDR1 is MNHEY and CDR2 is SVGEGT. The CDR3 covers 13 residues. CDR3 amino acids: CASSYKGNMGYTF. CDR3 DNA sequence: TGTGCCAGCAGTTATAAAGGGAACATGGGCTACACCTTC.

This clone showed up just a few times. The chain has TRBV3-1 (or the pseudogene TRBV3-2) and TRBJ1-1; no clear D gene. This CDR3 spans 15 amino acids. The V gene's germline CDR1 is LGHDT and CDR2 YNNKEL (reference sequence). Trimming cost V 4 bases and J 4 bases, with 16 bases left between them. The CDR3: CASSPLGGKGTEAFF. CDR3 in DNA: TGTGCCAGCAGCCCATTGGGAGGGAAGGGCACTGAAGCTTTCTTT.

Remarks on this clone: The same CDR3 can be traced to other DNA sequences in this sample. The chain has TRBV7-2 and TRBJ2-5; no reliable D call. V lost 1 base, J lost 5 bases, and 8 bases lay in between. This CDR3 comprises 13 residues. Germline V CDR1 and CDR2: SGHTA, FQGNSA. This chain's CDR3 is CASSLDRSETQYF. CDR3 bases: TGTGCCAGCAGCTTAGATCGGAGCGAGACCCAGTACTTC.

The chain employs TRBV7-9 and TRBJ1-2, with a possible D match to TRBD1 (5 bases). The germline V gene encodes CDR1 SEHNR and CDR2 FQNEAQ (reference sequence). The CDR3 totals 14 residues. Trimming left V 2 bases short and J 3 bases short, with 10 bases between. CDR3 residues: CASSLTGTDYGYTF. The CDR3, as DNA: TGTGCCAGCAGCTTAACCGGGACCGACTATGGCTACACCTTC.

The DNA for the CDR3 is TGCAGCGTGTCCGGGACTAGCGGGAGTTACGAGCAGTACTTC. Its protein product is CSVSGTSGSYEQYF. This chain connects TRBV29-1 to TRBJ2-7; 14 bases are shared with TRBD2. Per the germline V gene, CDR1 is SQVTM and CDR2 is ANQGSEA. The CDR3 has 14 amino acids. The J segment lost 4 bases and the V segment lost 6 bases, leaving 5 bases of the junction unmatched.

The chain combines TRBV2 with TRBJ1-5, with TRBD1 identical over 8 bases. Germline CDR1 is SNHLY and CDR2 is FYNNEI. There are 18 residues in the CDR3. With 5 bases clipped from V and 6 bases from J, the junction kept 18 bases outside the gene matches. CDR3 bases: TGTGCCAGCAGTACACCTTCGACAGGGGACAAGATGGGTCAGCCCCAGCATTTT. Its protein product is CASSTPSTGDKMGQPQHF.

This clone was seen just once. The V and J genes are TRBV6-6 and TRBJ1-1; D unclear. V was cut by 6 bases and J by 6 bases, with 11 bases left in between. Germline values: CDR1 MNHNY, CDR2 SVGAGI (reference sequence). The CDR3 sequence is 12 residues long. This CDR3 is CASRGGKAEAFF. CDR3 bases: TGTGCCAGCAGAGGCGGGAAGGCTGAAGCTTTCTTT.

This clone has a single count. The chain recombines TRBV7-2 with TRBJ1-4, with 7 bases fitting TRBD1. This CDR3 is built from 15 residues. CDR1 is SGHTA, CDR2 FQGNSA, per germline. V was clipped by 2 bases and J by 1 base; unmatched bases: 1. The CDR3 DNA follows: TGTGCCAGCAGCTTATACAGGGGAACTAATGAAAAACTGTTTTTT. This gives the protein CASSLYRGTNEKLFF.

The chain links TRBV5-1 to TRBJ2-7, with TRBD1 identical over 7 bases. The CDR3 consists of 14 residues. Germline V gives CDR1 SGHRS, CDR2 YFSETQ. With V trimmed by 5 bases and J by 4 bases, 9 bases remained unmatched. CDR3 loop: CASRTGTAMYEQYF. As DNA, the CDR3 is TGCGCCAGCAGGACCGGGACAGCGATGTACGAGCAGTACTTC.

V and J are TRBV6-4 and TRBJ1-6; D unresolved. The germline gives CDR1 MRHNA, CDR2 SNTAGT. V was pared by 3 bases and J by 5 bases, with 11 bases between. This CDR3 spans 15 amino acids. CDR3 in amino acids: CASSETWANNSPLHF. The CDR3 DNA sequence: TGTGCCAGCAGTGAGACTTGGGCTAATAATTCACCCCTCCACTTT.

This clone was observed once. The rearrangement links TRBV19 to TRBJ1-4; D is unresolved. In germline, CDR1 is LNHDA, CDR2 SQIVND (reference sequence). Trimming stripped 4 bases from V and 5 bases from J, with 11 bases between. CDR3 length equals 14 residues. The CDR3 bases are TGTGCCAGTAGTACATGGACCGAGAATGAAAAACTGTTTTTT. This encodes CASSTWTENEKLFF.

CDR3 sequence reads: CASSLSQHHNEQFF. CDR3 sequence (DNA): TGTGCCAGCAGCTTAAGTCAGCACCACAATGAGCAGTTCTTC. The V call is TRBV7-2, the J call TRBJ2-1; no clear D. V lost 2 bases and J lost 5, with 10 bases in between. The CDR3 consists of 14 residues. Germline CDR1 reads SGHTA; CDR2 reads FQGNSA.

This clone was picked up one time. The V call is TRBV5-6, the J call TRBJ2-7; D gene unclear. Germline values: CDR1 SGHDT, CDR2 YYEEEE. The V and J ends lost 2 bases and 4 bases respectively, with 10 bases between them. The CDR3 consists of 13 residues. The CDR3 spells CASSFQSRYEQYF. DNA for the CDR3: TGTGCCAGCAGCTTTCAGTCGCGATACGAGCAGTACTTC.

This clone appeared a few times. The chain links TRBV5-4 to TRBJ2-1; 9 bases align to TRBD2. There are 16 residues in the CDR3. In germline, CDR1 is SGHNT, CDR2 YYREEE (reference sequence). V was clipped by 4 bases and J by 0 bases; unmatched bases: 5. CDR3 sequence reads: CASSPNSGSSYNEQFF. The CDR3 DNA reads TGTGCCAGCAGCCCTAATAGCGGGAGCTCCTACAATGAGCAGTTCTTC.

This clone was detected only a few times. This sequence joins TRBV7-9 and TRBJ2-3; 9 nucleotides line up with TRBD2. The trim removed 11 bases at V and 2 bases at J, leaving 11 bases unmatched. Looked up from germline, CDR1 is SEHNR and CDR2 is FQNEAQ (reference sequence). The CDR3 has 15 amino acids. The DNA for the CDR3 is TGTGCCGCCAGCGCGAGCGGGGGGAACACAGATACGCAGTATTTT. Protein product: CAASASGGNTDTQYF. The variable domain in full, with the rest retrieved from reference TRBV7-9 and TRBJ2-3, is DTGVSQNPRHKITKRGQNVTFRCDPISEHNRLYWYRQTLGQGPEFLTYFQNEAQLEKSRLLSDRFSAERPKGSFSTLEIQRTEQGDSAMYLCAASASGGNTDTQYFGPGTRLTVL.

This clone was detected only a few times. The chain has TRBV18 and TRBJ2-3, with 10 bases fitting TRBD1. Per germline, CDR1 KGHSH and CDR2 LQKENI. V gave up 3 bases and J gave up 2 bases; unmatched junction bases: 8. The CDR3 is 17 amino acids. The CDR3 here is CASSPTGTGATTDTQYF. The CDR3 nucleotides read TGTGCCAGCTCACCCACCGGGACAGGGGCCACCACAGATACGCAGTATTTT. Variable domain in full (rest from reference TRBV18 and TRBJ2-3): NAGVMQNPRHLVRRRGQEARLRCSPMKGHSHVYWYRQLPEEGLKFMVYLQKENIIDESGMPKERFSAEFPKEGPSILRIQQVVRGDSAAYFCASSPTGTGATTDTQYFGPGTRLTVL.

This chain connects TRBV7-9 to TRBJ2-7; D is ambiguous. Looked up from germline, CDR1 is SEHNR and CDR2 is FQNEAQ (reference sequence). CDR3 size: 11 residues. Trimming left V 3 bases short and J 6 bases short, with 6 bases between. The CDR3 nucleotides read TGTGCCAGCAGCTTCGGTGGCGAGCAGTACTTC. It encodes CASSFGGEQYF.

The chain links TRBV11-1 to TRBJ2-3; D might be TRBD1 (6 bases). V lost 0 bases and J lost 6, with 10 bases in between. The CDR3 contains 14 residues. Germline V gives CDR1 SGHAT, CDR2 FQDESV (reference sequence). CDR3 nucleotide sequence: TGTGCCAGCAGCTTAGCGACAGGACGGGATACGCAGTATTTT. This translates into CASSLATGRDTQYF.

CDR3 residues: CASSLGRQNTGELFF. The CDR3 DNA is TGTGCCAGCAGCTTAGGAAGGCAGAACACCGGGGAGCTGTTTTTT. The chain combines TRBV7-2 with TRBJ2-2; D is ambiguous. V lost 1 base to trimming and J lost 1 base, with 7 bases between them. The length of the CDR3 is 15 residues. The germline V gene encodes CDR1 SGHTA and CDR2 FQGNSA.

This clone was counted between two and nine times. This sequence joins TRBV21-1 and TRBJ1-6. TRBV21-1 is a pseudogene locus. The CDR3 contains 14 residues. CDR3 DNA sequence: TGTGCCAGCAGTTCGGGGGAAGGTGATTCACCCCTCCACTTT. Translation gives CASSSGEGDSPLHF.

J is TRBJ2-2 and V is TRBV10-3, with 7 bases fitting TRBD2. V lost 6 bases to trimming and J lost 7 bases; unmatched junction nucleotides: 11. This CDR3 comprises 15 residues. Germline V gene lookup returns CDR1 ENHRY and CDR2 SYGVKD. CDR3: CAISEGLGGNGELFF. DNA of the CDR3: TGTGCCATCAGCGAGGGACTGGGGGGGAACGGGGAGCTGTTTTTT.

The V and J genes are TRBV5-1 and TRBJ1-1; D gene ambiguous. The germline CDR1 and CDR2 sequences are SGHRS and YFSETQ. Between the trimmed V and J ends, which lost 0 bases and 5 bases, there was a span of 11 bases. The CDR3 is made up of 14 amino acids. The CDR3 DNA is TGCGCCAGCAGCTTGGAGGCAGGAGGGACTGAAGCTTTCTTT. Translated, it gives CASSLEAGGTEAFF. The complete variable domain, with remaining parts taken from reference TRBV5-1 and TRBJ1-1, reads KAGVTQTPRYLIKTRGQQVTLSCSPISGHRSVSWYQQTPGQGLQFLFEYFSETQRNKGNFPGRFSGRQFSNSRSEMNVSTLELGDSALYLCASSLEAGGTEAFFGQGTRLTVV.

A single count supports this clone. CDR3 region: CASSYSGPDTTEAFF. The CDR3 coding sequence is TGTGCCAGCAGTTACTCTGGCCCTGACACCACTGAAGCTTTCTTT. The V gene is TRBV6-5, the J gene TRBJ1-1; D gene unclear. CDR1 is MNHEY, CDR2 SVGAGI, per germline. This CDR3 region has 15 residues. Trimming took 0 bases from V and 4 from J, leaving 12 bases between them.

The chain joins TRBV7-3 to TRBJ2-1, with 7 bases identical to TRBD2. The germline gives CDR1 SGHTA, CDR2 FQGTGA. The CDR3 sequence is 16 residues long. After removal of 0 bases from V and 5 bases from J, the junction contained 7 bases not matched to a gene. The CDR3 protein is CASSLTGREYDNEQFF. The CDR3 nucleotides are TGTGCCAGCAGCTTAACAGGGCGGGAGTACGACAATGAGCAGTTCTTC.

CDR3 DNA: TGTGCCAGCAGTTTTACAGGGAGCTTCAACGAGCAGTACTTC. It is translated as CASSFTGSFNEQYF. The J gene is TRBJ2-7, the V gene TRBV7-2; D is perhaps TRBD1 (6 bases). V gave up 6 bases and J gave up 5 bases, with 17 bases separating them. Germline assignment: CDR1 SGHTA and CDR2 FQGNSA. This CDR3 comprises 14 residues.

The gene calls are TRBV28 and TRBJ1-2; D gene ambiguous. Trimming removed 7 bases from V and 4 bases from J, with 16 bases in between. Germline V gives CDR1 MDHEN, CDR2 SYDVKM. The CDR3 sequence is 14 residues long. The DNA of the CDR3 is TGTGCCAGCATTCCCCCCGTTGGAGCCTATGGCTACACCTTC. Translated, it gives CASIPPVGAYGYTF.

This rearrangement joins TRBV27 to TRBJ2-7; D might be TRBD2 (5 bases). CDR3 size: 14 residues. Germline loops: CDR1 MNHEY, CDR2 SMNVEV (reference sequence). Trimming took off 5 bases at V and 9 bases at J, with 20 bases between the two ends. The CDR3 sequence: CASSPLSPPGTQYF. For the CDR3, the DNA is TGTGCCAGCAGTCCATTATCACCGCCGGGAACGCAGTACTTC.

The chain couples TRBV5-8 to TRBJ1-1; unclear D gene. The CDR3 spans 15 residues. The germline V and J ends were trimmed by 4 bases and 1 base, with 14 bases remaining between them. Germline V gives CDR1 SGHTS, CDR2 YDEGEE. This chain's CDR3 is CASSKGGAENTEAFF. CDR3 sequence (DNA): TGTGCCAGCAGCAAGGGCGGAGCAGAGAACACTGAAGCTTTCTTT.

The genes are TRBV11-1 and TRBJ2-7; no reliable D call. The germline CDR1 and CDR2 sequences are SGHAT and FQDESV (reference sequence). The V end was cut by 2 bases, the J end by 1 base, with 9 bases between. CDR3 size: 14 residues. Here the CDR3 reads CASSLHVTSYEQYF. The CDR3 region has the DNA TGTGCCAGCAGCTTACACGTCACATCCTACGAGCAGTACTTC.

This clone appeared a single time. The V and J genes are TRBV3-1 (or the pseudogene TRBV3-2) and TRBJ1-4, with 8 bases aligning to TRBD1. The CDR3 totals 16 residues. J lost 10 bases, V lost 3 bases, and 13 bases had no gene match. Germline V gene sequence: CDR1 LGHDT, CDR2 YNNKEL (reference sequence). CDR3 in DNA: TGTGCCAGCAGCCAGGCTATGGACAGGGCGAGAGGAAAACTGTTTTTT. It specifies CASSQAMDRARGKLFF.

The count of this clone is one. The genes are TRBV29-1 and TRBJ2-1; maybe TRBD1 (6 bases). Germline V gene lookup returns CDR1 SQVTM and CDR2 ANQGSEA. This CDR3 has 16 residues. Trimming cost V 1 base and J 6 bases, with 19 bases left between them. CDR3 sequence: CSVEGGAGERINEQFF. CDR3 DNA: TGCAGCGTTGAAGGAGGGGCAGGGGAGAGGATCAATGAGCAGTTCTTC.